A single sample is the source of the 21 T cell receptor beta chains below, sequenced in a study of T-cell memory formation after mild COVID-19. In TCRdb, the 5' RACE reads were re-called with MiXCR into one record per CDR3 protein. Of 300,000 to 400,000 distinct CDR3 sequences in the sample, over 13% were seen once. The sample was PBMCs or a T cell subset sorted from them (not recorded which). These receptors all stem from a man younger than 35 who had mild COVID-19 (a few samples of this study predate the infection). Cell type and time point are not known.

The rearrangement joins TRBV3-1 to TRBJ1-3; D may be TRBD1 (5 bases). This CDR3 contains 16 residues. Germline values: CDR1 LGHDT, CDR2 YNNKEL (reference sequence). V was cut by 4 bases and J by 0 bases, with 13 bases left in between. The CDR3 nucleotides are TGTGCCAGCAGCCCCTTTTCTACAGGCTCTGGAAACACCATATATTTT. Protein product: CASSPFSTGSGNTIYF. Full variable domain (missing parts from reference TRBV3-1 and TRBJ1-3): DTAVSQTPKYLVTQMGNDKSIKCEQNLGHDTMYWYKQDSKKFLKIMFSYNNKELIINETVPNRFSPKSPDKAHLNLHINSLELGDSAVYFCASSPFSTGSGNTIYFGEGSWLTVV.

This clonotype was seen many times. This chain links TRBV4-1 with TRBJ1-2; D is perhaps TRBD1 (5 bases). The germline V gene encodes CDR1 MGHRA and CDR2 YSYEKL. The CDR3 has 14 amino acids. Trimming removed 3 bases from V and 3 bases from J, with 11 bases in between. The CDR3 DNA follows: TGCGCCAGCAGCCAGGACGGGGGACACTATGGCTACACCTTC. The encoded protein is CASSQDGGHYGYTF.

V and J are TRBV7-2 and TRBJ2-5, with a possible D match to TRBD1 (7 bases). V dropped 5 bases and J dropped 2 bases, with 15 bases sitting between them. The germline CDR1 and CDR2 sequences are SGHTA and FQGNSA. The CDR3 covers 15 residues. The CDR3 reads CASSPLGGQQETQYF. CDR3 DNA sequence: TGTGCCAGCAGCCCGCTGGGGGGACAGCAAGAGACCCAGTACTTC.

This clonotype was observed a few times. This chain uses TRBV7-9 with TRBJ1-2; maybe TRBD1 (6 bases). Germline CDR1 is SEHNR and CDR2 is FQNEAQ (reference sequence). This CDR3 region has 13 residues. V lost 3 bases and J lost 8, with 13 bases in between. The CDR3 sequence: CASSFPGERGYTF. Written as DNA, the CDR3 is TGTGCCAGCAGCTTCCCAGGGGAAAGAGGCTACACCTTC.

This clonotype appeared many times. The chain carries TRBV5-8 and TRBJ2-3; a possible D gene is TRBD2 (6 bases). CDR1 and CDR2 (germline): SGHTS, YDEGEE. Deletions cut 0 bases from V and 2 bases from J, with 7 bases between. CDR3 length: 14 residues. CDR3 loop: CASSLGDFTDTQYF. CDR3 in DNA: TGTGCCAGCAGCTTGGGGGACTTCACAGATACGCAGTATTTT.

The rearrangement uses TRBV7-2 and TRBJ1-2, with 8 bases matching TRBD1. Trimming at V came to 4 bases and at J to 2 bases, leaving 6 bases not matched to a gene. Germline assignment: CDR1 SGHTA and CDR2 FQGNSA. This CDR3 has 15 residues. The CDR3 protein is CASSYSTGENYGYTF. CDR3 DNA sequence: TGTGCCAGCAGCTACTCGACAGGGGAGAACTATGGCTACACCTTC. The variable domain in full, completed from reference TRBV7-2 and TRBJ1-2, reads GAGVSQSPSNKVTEKGKDVELRCDPISGHTALYWYRQSLGQGLEFLIYFQGNSAPDKSGLPSDRFSAERTGGSVSTLTIQRTQQEDSAVYLCASSYSTGENYGYTFGSGTRLTVV.

This clonotype was observed many times. The rearrangement joins TRBV10-2 to TRBJ2-1; D is tentatively TRBD1 or TRBD2 (6 bases each). Trimming pared 5 bases from V and 11 bases from J, leaving 16 bases between. This CDR3 is 13 amino acids long. Germline CDR1 WSHSY, CDR2 SAAADI. As DNA, the CDR3 is TGCGCCAGCAGTCGAAGGGGGGAGACTAAGCAGTTCTTC. It encodes CASSRRGETKQFF.

The gene calls are TRBV20-1 and TRBJ1-4; D is unclear. CDR1 is DFQATT and CDR2 is SNEGSKA in the germline V gene (reference sequence). This CDR3 spans 13 amino acids. The V and J ends lost 0 bases and 4 bases respectively, with 6 bases between them. This CDR3 is CSAREGLNEKLFF. Here the CDR3 DNA reads TGCAGTGCTAGAGAGGGCCTTAATGAAAAACTGTTTTTT.

A few counts support this clonotype. The chain has TRBV3-1 and TRBJ2-3, with 11 nucleotides matching TRBD2. Germline V lookup: CDR1 LGHDT, CDR2 YNNKEL (reference sequence). The CDR3 totals 15 residues. V shed 1 base and J 4 bases; nucleotides not matched to a gene: 1. The CDR3 here is CASSQASGGSDTQYF. The CDR3 coding sequence is TGTGCCAGCAGCCAAGCTAGCGGGGGGTCAGATACGCAGTATTTT.

V is TRBV4-3 and J is TRBJ2-1; tentatively, D is TRBD1 or TRBD2 (6 bases each). Trimming shortened V by 0 bases and J by 10 bases, and 22 bases separated the two germline ends. CDR1 and CDR2 (germline): LGHNA, YSLEER. There are 17 residues in the CDR3. CDR3 sequence reads: CASSQESLGGRNEEQFF. CDR3 sequence (DNA): TGCGCCAGCAGCCAAGAAAGTCTGGGGGGCCGAAATGAGGAGCAGTTCTTC.

This chain uses TRBV7-3 with TRBJ2-3, with TRBD2 as a possible D gene (6 bases). Trimming removed 6 bases from V and 3 bases from J, with 16 bases in between. The CDR3 extends over 15 amino acids. The germline V gene encodes CDR1 SGHTA and CDR2 FQGTGA. Here the CDR3 reads CASSFGTDATDTQYF. The CDR3 DNA sequence: TGTGCCAGCAGTTTCGGGACTGACGCGACAGATACGCAGTATTTT.

This clonotype was found a few times. The chain couples TRBV7-2 to TRBJ2-5; D could derive from TRBD1 or TRBD2 (5 bases each). Germline V gene sequence: CDR1 SGHTA, CDR2 FQGNSA. There are 19 residues in the CDR3. Between the trimmed V and J ends, which lost 1 base and 0 bases, there was a span of 21 bases. CDR3 nucleotide sequence: TGTGCCAGCAGCTTAGTTTACGCCAAGGGACGATCGTACCAAGAGACCCAGTACTTC. The encoded protein is CASSLVYAKGRSYQETQYF.

In its sample, this clonotype was seen many times. This sequence joins TRBV5-1 and TRBJ2-7, with 7 positions matching TRBD1. CDR1 SGHRS and CDR2 YFSETQ come from the germline V gene. Germline trimming cut 4 bases from V and 6 bases from J; bases unmatched to any gene: 7. The length of the CDR3 is 13 residues. The CDR3 region is CASSRSWDSEQYF. The CDR3 DNA sequence: TGCGCCAGCAGCAGGTCTTGGGACAGCGAGCAGTACTTC.

This clonotype was picked up a small number of times. The gene calls are TRBV2 and TRBJ2-1, with D hard to call. Germline V lookup: CDR1 SNHLY, CDR2 FYNNEI. The V and J ends lost 10 bases and 0 bases respectively, with 16 bases between them. The CDR3 is 15 residues long. In DNA, the CDR3 is TGTGCCATCGCCTACCCAATGGGCTCCTACAATGAGCAGTTCTTC. Amino acid sequence: CAIAYPMGSYNEQFF.

The chain carries TRBV20-1 and TRBJ1-2, with D possibly TRBD1 on 6 matching bases. Germline V gives CDR1 DFQATT, CDR2 SNEGSKA (reference sequence). V was cut by 4 bases and J by 1 base, with 7 bases left in between. This CDR3 is 12 amino acids long. The CDR3 sequence is CSANRDNYGYTF. The CDR3 DNA is TGCAGTGCTAACAGGGATAACTATGGCTACACCTTC.

The chain is built from TRBV20-1 and TRBJ2-3; D ambiguous. V lost 1 base, J lost 3 bases, and 11 bases lay in between. Germline CDR1 is DFQATT and CDR2 is SNEGSKA (reference sequence). CDR3 length: 14 amino acids. The CDR3, as DNA: TGCAGTGCTAGAGTAGTGTCTCAAACAGATACGCAGTATTTT. Amino acids: CSARVVSQTDTQYF.

The J gene is TRBJ1-1, the V gene TRBV27; 9 bases agree with TRBD1. V lost 4 bases and J lost 0; bases outside the gene matches: 0. CDR1 is MNHEY, CDR2 SMNVEV, per germline (reference sequence). The CDR3 totals 14 residues. The CDR3 DNA is TGTGCCAGCAGTTGGACAGGGGTGAACACTGAAGCTTTCTTT. Protein: CASSWTGVNTEAFF.

This clonotype came up a few times. The rearrangement uses TRBV20-1 and TRBJ2-4, with TRBD2 matching over 7 bases. V dropped 6 bases and J dropped 7; count of bases not matched to a gene: 6. CDR3 length equals 12 residues. CDR1 is DFQATT, CDR2 SNEGSKA, per germline (reference sequence). The CDR3 loop is CSAEPGGNIQYF. CDR3 nucleotides: TGCAGTGCCGAACCCGGGGGGAACATTCAGTACTTC.

This clonotype showed up just a few times. V and J are TRBV18 and TRBJ1-1; D not certain. V was trimmed by 5 bases and J by 2 bases, leaving 9 bases between them. The CDR3 totals 13 residues. CDR1 is KGHSH, CDR2 LQKENI, per germline. The CDR3 DNA reads as TGTGCCAGCTCAGCTCCGGGAAACACTGAAGCTTTCTTT. Protein product: CASSAPGNTEAFF.

This chain uses TRBV12-3 or TRBV12-4 with TRBJ2-7, with a weak D call TRBD1 (5 bases). V lost 6 bases and J lost 2, with 11 bases in between. The CDR3 extends over 13 amino acids. The CDR3 coding sequence is TGTGCCAGCAGCGCAACAGGTCCCTACGAGCAGTACGTC. Translation gives CASSATGPYEQYV.

The chain carries TRBV12-3 or TRBV12-4 and TRBJ2-1, with D possibly called TRBD1 or TRBD2 (6 bases each). The CDR3 totals 13 residues. Trimming removed 8 bases from V and 3 bases from J, with 11 bases in between. Written as DNA, the CDR3 is TGTGCCAGCGCGAGGGGGGTCTACAATGAGCAGTTCTTC. Its translation: CASARGVYNEQFF.